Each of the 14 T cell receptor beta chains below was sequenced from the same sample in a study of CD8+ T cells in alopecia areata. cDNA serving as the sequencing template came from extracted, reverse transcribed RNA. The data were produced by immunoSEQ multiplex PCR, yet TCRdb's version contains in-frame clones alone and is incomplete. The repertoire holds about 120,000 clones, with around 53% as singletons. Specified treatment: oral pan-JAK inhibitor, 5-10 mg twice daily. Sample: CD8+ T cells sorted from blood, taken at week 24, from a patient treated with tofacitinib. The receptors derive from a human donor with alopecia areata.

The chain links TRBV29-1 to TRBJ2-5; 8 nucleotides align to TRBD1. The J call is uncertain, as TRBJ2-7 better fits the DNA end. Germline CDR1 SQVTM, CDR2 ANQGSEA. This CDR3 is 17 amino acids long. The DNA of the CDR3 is TGCAGCGTTGAAGTAGTCGAGGAGACAGGGGCCACCTACGAGCAGTACTTC. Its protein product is CSVEVVEETGATYEQYF.

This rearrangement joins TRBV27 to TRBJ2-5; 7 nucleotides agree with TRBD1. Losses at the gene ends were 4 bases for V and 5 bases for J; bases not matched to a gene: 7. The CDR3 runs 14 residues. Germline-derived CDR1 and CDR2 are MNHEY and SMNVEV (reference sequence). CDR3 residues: CASSSLTGMETQYF. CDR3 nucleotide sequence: TGTGCCAGCAGTTCCTTGACAGGGATGGAGACCCAGTACTTC.

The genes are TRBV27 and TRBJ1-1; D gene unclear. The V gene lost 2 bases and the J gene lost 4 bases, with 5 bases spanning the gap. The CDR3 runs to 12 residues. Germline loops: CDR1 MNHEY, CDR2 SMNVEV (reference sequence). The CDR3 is CASSLPGTEAFF. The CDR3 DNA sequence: TGTGCCAGCAGTTTACCGGGCACTGAAGCTTTCTTT.

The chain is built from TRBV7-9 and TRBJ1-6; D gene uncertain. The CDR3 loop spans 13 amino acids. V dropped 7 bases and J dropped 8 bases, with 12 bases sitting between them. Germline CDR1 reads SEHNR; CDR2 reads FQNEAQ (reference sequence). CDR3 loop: CASTEPGYSPLHF. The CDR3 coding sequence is TGTGCCAGCACCGAACCGGGCTATTCACCCCTCCACTTT.

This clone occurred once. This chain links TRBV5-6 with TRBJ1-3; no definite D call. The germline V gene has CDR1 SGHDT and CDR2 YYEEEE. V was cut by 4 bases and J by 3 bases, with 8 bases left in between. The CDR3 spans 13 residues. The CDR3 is CASSAGGGNTIYF. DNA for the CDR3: TGTGCCAGCAGCGCTGGCGGTGGAAACACCATATATTTT.

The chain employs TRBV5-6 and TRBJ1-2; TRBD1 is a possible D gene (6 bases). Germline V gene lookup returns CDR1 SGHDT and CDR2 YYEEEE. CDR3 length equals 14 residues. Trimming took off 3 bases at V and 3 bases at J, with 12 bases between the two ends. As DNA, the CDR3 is TGTGCCAGCAGCTACGAACAGGGATACTATGGCTACACCTTC. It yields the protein CASSYEQGYYGYTF.

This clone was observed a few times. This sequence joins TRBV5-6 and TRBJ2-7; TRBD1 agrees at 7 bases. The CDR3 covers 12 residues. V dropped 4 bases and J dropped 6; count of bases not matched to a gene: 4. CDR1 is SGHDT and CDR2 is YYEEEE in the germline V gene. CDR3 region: CASSPGQLEQYF. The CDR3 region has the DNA TGTGCCAGCAGCCCGGGACAGCTCGAGCAGTACTTC.

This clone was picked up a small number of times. In DNA form, the CDR3 reads TGTGCCATCAGCCTTACTGGCCGACAGGGAGGGGACACTGAAGCTTTCTTT. This translates into CAISLTGRQGGDTEAFF. V is TRBV10-3 and J is TRBJ1-1; the match to TRBD1 covers 7 bases. CDR1 ENHRY and CDR2 SYGVKD come from the germline V gene. The CDR3 consists of 17 residues. Unmatched junction bases numbered 16, after V lost 6 bases and J lost 3 bases.

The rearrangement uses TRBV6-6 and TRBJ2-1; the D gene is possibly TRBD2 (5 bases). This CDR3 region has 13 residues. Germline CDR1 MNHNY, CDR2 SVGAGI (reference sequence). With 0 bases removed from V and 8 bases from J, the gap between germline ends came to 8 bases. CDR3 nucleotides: TGTGCCAGCAGTTACTCCGGACTCCATGAGCAGTTCTTC. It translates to CASSYSGLHEQFF.

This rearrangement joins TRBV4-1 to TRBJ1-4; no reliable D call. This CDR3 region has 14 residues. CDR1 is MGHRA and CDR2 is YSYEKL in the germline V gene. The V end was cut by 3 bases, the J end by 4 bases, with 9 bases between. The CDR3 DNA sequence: TGCGCCAGCAGCCAGAGATTTAGTAATGAAAAACTGTTTTTT. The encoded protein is CASSQRFSNEKLFF.

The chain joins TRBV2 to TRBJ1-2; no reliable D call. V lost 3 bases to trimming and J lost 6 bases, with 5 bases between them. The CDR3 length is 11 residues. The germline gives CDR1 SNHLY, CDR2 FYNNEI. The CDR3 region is CASSDSDGYTF. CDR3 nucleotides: TGTGCCAGCAGTGATTCAGATGGCTACACCTTC.

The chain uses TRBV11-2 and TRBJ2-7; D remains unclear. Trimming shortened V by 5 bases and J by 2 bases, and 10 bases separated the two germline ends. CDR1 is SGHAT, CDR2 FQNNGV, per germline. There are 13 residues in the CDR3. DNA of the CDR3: TGTGCCAGCAGCCCTAACCCCACCTACGAGCAGTACTTC. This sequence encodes CASSPNPTYEQYF.

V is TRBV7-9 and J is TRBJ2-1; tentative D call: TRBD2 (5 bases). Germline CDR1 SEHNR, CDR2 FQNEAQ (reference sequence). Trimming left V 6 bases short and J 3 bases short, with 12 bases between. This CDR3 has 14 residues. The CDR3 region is CASRREQLYNEQFF. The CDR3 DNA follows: TGTGCCAGCAGGAGGGAGCAGCTCTACAATGAGCAGTTCTTC.

The CDR3 region is CASSLLGDQETQYF. The CDR3 DNA is TGCGCCAGCAGCTTGTTGGGGGACCAAGAGACCCAGTACTTC. V gene TRBV5-1 combines with J gene TRBJ2-5; D could derive from TRBD1 or TRBD2 (5 bases each). Germline V gene sequence: CDR1 SGHRS, CDR2 YFSETQ. This CDR3 has 14 amino acids. Trimming took 1 base from V and 0 from J, leaving 7 bases between them.